This entry describes one T cell receptor (beta chain). This clone was recorded once. Its antigen is currently not known. Per-base quality was not reported, and no clone a single base away is much larger than it. The time point label of this sample denotes: cells obtained before transplantation from donor or recipient. CD3+CD4+ and CD3+CD8+ populations were FACS-sorted from unstimulated pre-transplant donor and recipient cells taken from spleen or lymph nodes. Library creation used the immunoSEQ multiplex PCR assay. In most patients, genomic DNA was isolated using the Qiagen DNeasy Blood and Tissue Kit and sent frozen to Adaptive Biotechnologies for TCR sequencing. High-throughput TCR-beta CDR3 sequencing of genomic DNA from most patients was performed by Adaptive Biotechnologies. In the source study's methods: Adaptive's ImmunoSEQ software was the source of the TCR sequencing data for over 15 patients, while a few other patients were processed with MiXCR and VDJtools. To correct CD4 versus CD8 sorting errors, any sequence found in both subsets at a frequency ratio below 5:1 was removed. CDR3 nucleotide sequences shared by donor and recipient were removed because the origin of these sequences could not be assigned. At least 2-fold expansion over unstimulated cells and a minimum CFSE-low frequency of 0.002% (template counts) or 0.001% (read counts) were required for clones to be classified as alloreactive. A clone was considered mappable if detected in the sequenced pre-transplant spleen, lymph node, or MLR CFSE-low populations of the donor or recipient. The cumulative frequency of alloreactive clones was calculated as a percentage of all sequences, weighted by copy number. Imported from immuneACCESS, the table was reduced by TCRdb to in-frame sequences with V and J called. These copies leave out some clones; in studies compared against another copy, an unresolved V gene accounts for under half, and the cause of the remainder is not known. The V and J calls and clone size were taken over from that table, and D and trimming were inferred from the DNA. Within this sample are some 110,000 clones, with 85% to 95% of them counted one time only. Of the sample, 1% to 1.5% falls within the top ten clones.

This record comes from a study of graft-versus-host responses after intestinal transplantation (dated by TCRdb to the early 2020s). In the study overall: The transplants that recipients received were multivisceral, liver-intestinal, or isolated intestinal. Every recipient was given anti-thymocyte globulin induction, then maintenance tacrolimus and steroids for around three years. Graft-versus-host and host-versus-graft alloreactive T cell clones were tracked in the graft, circulation and bone marrow after intestinal transplantation using bulk TCR-beta CDR3 sequencing. Alloreactive clones were identified by sequencing pre-transplant mixed lymphocyte reaction products and comparing them with unstimulated pre-transplant donor and recipient T cells. A cohort of about two dozen intestinal transplant recipients, including one retransplant, was enrolled, and a few patients lacking pretransplant specimens were excluded. Donor T cell macrochimerism was defined as a peak of at least 4% donor T cells among recipient peripheral blood mononuclear cells. Rather than being sequenced by the commercial service, samples from a few later patients were sequenced in-house on an Illumina MiSeq and processed with MiXCR. The research as a whole found: GvH clones turned up in recipient bone marrow, with some appearing earlier in ileal mucosa or blood, a pattern consistent with an intestinal mucosal origin. The relatively low number and heterogeneity of intestinal transplant patients limited the conclusions. In patients with donor T cell macrochimerism, the allografts had high GvH to HvG T cell clonal ratios. Early after transplant, peak levels of circulating GvH clones were found to be associated with declines in HvG clones.

The germline ends are 13 bases apart after V is trimmed by 7 bases and J by 6 bases. The CDR3 measures 12 amino acids from cysteine to phenylalanine. The retained sequence is limited to the CDR3, 36 bases, with the frame set at the first base. The germline V gene (reference sequence) sets CDR1 to SEHNR and CDR2 to FQNEAQ. The origin of this receptor is a human donor who was the organ donor for an intestinal transplant. This sample comprised unstimulated CD8+ T cells sorted from spleen or lymph node cells, obtained before transplant. The chain was built from TRBV7-9 and TRBJ2-7, and TRBD2 may be the D gene, going by 6 matching bases. The CDR3 protein sequence reads: CASNMGGVEQYF. Read as DNA, the sequence is TGTGCCAGCAATATGGGGGGAGTCGAGCAGTACTTC.